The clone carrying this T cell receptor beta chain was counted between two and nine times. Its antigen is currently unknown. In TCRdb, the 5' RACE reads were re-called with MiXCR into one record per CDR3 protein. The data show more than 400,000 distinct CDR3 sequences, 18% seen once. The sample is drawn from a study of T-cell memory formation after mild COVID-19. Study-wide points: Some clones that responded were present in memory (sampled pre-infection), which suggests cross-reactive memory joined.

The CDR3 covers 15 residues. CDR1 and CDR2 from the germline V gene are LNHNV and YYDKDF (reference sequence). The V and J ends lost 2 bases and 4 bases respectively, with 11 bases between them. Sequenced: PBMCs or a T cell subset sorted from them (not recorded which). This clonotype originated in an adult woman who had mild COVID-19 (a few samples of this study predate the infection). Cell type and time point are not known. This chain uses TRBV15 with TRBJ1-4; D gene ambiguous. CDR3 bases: TGTGCCACCAGCAGATCCCGGGCCATTAATGAAAAACTGTTTTTT. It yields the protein CATSRSRAINEKLFF.